A single sample gave rise to the 5 T cell receptor beta chains below, sequenced in a study of a mutant IDH1 vaccine in newly diagnosed glioma. These TCRs' antigens remain unknown. Repertoires were generated with immunoSEQ multiplex PCR, while TCRdb's copy carries only in-frame clones and drops some. The sample contains approximately 24,000 clones, approximately 80% of which appear only once. The time point here: week 5, during vaccination. Each vaccine dose was 300 ug of mutant IDH1 20-mer peptide, with topical imiquimod. Sample: PBMCs, taken from a glioma patient whose treatment included an IDH1 peptide vaccine. These receptors were collected from a man aged 35 to 55 with glioma.

CDR3 loop: CASTPTGVNEQFF. The CDR3 bases are TGTGCCAGCACCCCGACAGGGGTCAATGAGCAGTTCTTC. This chain connects TRBV5-5 to TRBJ2-1; 8 nucleotides match TRBD1. The V gene end was trimmed by 6 bases and the J gene end by 6 bases; junction bases not matched to a gene: 5. The CDR3 spans 13 residues. Germline V gives CDR1 SGHKS, CDR2 YYEKEE (reference sequence).

In its sample, this clone was seen once. V usage is TRBV6-5 and J usage is TRBJ2-1; 8 bases line up with TRBD2. The germline CDR1 and CDR2 sequences are MNHEY and SVGAGI. V gave up 8 bases and J gave up 8 bases; unmatched junction bases: 8. CDR3 size: 13 residues. The CDR3 sequence: CASGQAGVHEQFF. The CDR3 DNA follows: TGTGCCAGCGGGCAAGCGGGAGTTCATGAGCAGTTCTTC.

The J gene is TRBJ2-2, the V gene TRBV9; D remains ambiguous. Germline V gene lookup returns CDR1 SGDLS and CDR2 YYNGEE. This CDR3 spans 12 amino acids. V lost 2 bases and J lost 7, with 6 bases in between. CDR3 nucleotide sequence: TGTGCCAGCAGCGTGGTGAACGGGGAGCTGTTTTTT. This codes for CASSVVNGELFF.

The chain is built from TRBV19 and TRBJ1-1, with TRBD1 as a possible D gene (6 bases). V was clipped by 5 bases and J by 0 bases, with 7 bases between them. In germline, CDR1 is LNHDA, CDR2 SQIVND (reference sequence). The length of the CDR3 is 13 residues. The CDR3, as DNA: TGTGCCAGTAGTCCAGGGGTGAACACTGAAGCTTTCTTT. This gives the protein CASSPGVNTEAFF. Filled out from reference TRBV19 and TRBJ1-1, the complete variable domain reads DGGITQSPKYLFRKEGQNVTLSCEQNLNHDAMYWYRQDPGQGLRLIYYSQIVNDFQKGDIAEGYSVSREKKESFPLTVTSAQKNPTAFYLCASSPGVNTEAFFGQGTRLTVV.

This clone was detected a few times. The chain links TRBV7-6 to TRBJ1-1; D uncertain. The CDR3 has 13 amino acids. V lost 5 bases to trimming and J lost 10 bases, with 17 bases between them. Germline CDR1 reads SGHVS; CDR2 reads FNYEAQ. The DNA of the CDR3 is TGTGCCAGCAGCAGGGCCGGGGAAGTGGGAGCTTTCTTT. Amino acid sequence: CASSRAGEVGAFF.